This T cell receptor beta chain was sequenced during a study of OX40 agonist ivuxolimab in advanced cancers. Study-level background: Dose-escalation cases comprised hepatocellular carcinoma, melanoma, renal cell or head and neck cancer. Study outcomes and limitations: Among T cells, CD8+ cells averaged more expanded clones than CD4+ cells. Within 6 weeks, CD4+ and CD8+ blood T cells expanded clonally at 0.1 to 3.0 mg/kg. Clonal expansion was among the lowest in partial responders at 0.1-3.0 mg/kg, especially CD8+.

The repertoire was sequenced with immunoSEQ multiplex PCR; TCRdb's copy has only in-frame clones and lacks some. The sample yields approximately 13,000 clones, about 75% seen once. Worth noting for this clone: Its antigen remains unknown.

With 3 bases clipped from V and 1 base from J, the junction kept 10 bases outside the gene matches. Germline V gene sequence: CDR1 SGHDT, CDR2 YYEEEE. The CDR3 consists of 16 residues. The TCR sequence derives from an adult with an advanced solid tumor such as melanoma, head and neck, liver or kidney cancer. This specimen was CD4+ or CD8+ T cells sorted from blood, taken in a trial of the OX40 agonist ivuxolimab. The V and J genes are TRBV5-6 and TRBJ2-7, with TRBD2 matching over 7 bases. The CDR3 nucleotides are TGTGCCAGCAGCTGGGGGGGTCGGGTCCCATCCTACGAGCAGTACTTC. Its translation is CASSWGGRVPSYEQYF.